The source of this T cell receptor (beta chain) is a study of blood T cell repertoires in COVID-19. In the authors' workflow: By means of reference gene primer amplification, nucleated cell counts were estimated. Profiling relied on immunoSEQ multiplex PCR, and the TCRdb table lists in-frame clones only, not all of them. V, J and clone size are those of that table, while D and trimming were read from the DNA. The data show approximately 300,000 clones, 85% to 90% seen once. Two negative PCRs, clearance, or symptom resolution characterized the recovered Cohort 3 donors. Trimming took 0 bases from V and 12 from J; bases not matched to a gene: 4. The CDR3 sequence is 13 residues long. From germline, CDR1 is SEHNR and CDR2 FQNEAQ (reference sequence).

This TCR was recovered from a woman in her late teens or twenties who had recovered from COVID-19. Sequencing used PBMCs or T cells enriched from blood (not recorded which). This chain joins TRBV7-9 and TRBJ1-5, with TRBD1 matching 8 bases. CDR3 in amino acids: CASSLATDRGQHF. CDR3 nucleotide sequence: TGTGCCAGCAGCTTAGCGACCGACAGGGGCCAGCATTTT. Variable domain in full (rest from reference TRBV7-9 and TRBJ1-5): DTGVSQNPRHKITKRGQNVTFRCDPISEHNRLYWYRQTLGQGPEFLTYFQNEAQLEKSRLLSDRFSAERPKGSFSTLEIQRTEQGDSAMYLCASSLATDRGQHFGDGTRLSIL.